This T cell receptor beta chain was identified in a study of T cells in Graves' hyperthyroidism and ophthalmopathy. Findings and limits, study-wide: Most clonotypes expanded in thyroid above 0.001 were likewise present in blood.

A NOSPECS grade of at least 4, a Clinical Activity Score of at least 3 and duration under 3 months were recorded in ophthalmopathy patients. Uncontrolled infection, other autoimmune disease, pregnancy or lactation disqualified patients from enrolment. V dropped 1 base and J dropped 1; count of bases not matched to a gene: 6. This CDR3 spans 18 amino acids. Germline V lookup: CDR1 DFQATT, CDR2 SNEGSKA (reference sequence). The TCR beta CDR3 regions underwent amplification using RNA transcripts as the source. A first-round RT-PCR of the TCR CDR3 used the HTBI primer set. TCRdb fed the multiplex PCR reads into MiXCR, producing one record per CDR3 protein. Here the sample spans roughly 350,000 distinct CDR3 sequences, about 14% being singletons. As for this clonotype: Its antigen is not identified. Possible read error: a much larger clone is one base away.

The sequence derives from a woman aged 30 to 39 with Graves' ophthalmopathy. Material: blood. The chain carries TRBV20-1 and TRBJ2-1, with 14 bases identical to TRBD2. In DNA form, the CDR3 reads TGCAGTGCTAGAGTCGGACTAGCGGGGGGTGCATCCTACAATGAGCAGTTCTTC. Protein: CSARVGLAGGASYNEQFF.